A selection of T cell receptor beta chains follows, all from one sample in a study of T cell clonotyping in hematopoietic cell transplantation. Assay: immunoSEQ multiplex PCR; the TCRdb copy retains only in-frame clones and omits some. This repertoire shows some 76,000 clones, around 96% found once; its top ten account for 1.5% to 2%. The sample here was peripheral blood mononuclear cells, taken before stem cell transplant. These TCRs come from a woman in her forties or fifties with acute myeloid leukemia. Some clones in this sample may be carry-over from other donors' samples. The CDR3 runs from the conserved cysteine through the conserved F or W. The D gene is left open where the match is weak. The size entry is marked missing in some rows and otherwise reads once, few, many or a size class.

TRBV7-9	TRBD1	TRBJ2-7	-	TGTGCCAGCAGCCCACGGACAGGGGACTCCTACGAGCAGTACTTC	CASSPRTGDSYEQYF
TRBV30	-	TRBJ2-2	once	TGTGCCTGGGGTGTGGGAGGATCCGCGAACACCGGGGAGCTGTTTTTT	CAWGVGGSANTGELFF
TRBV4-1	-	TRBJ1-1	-	TGCGCCAGCAGCCAGGTGCAGGGGAAGAACACTGAAGCTTTCTTT	CASSQVQGKNTEAFF
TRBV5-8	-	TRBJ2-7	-	TGTGCCAGCAGCTTACGACCCTACGAGCAGTACTTC	CASSLRPYEQYF
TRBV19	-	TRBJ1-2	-	TGTGCCAGTAGTGTCGGACAATCGGTGGGCTACACCTTC	CASSVGQSVGYTF
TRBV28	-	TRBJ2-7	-	TGTGCCAGCCGGGCGGCGGGTTCTAGTAACGAGCAGTACTTC	CASRAAGSSNEQYF
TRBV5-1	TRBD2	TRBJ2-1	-	TGCGCCAGCAGCTTGACTAGCGGGAGTTTGTACAATGAGCAGTTCTTC	CASSLTSGSLYNEQFF
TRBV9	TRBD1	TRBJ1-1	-	TGTGCCAGCAGCACAATGACAGGGGAGAACACTGAAGCTTTCTTT	CASSTMTGENTEAFF
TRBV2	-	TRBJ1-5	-	TGTGCCAGCAGGGACTATAGCAATCAGCCCCAGCATTTT	CASRDYSNQPQHF
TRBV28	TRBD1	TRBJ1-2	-	TGTGCCAGCAGCCGACAAGACAGGGGAGGTGGCTACACCTTC	CASSRQDRGGGYTF
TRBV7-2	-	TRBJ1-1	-	TGTGCCAGCAGCCCGGGACACCAGAACACTGAAGCTTTCTTT	CASSPGHQNTEAFF
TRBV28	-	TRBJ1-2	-	TGTGCCAGCAGTGCCCGCTCCGGACAGAAATATGGCTACACCTTC	CASSARSGQKYGYTF